A single sample is the source of the 15 T cell receptor beta chains below, sequenced in a study of control samples from healthy donors and cancer patients. Measured with immunoSEQ multiplex PCR; TCRdb has only the in-frame clones, and not every one. The data show about 150,000 clones, 90% to 95% seen once. The sequenced sample was PBMCs. Every receptor here comes from a man aged 55-75 years with colorectal cancer.

The chain combines TRBV27 with TRBJ1-1, with TRBD1 as a possible D gene (5 bases). CDR3 length equals 16 residues. V lost 3 bases to trimming and J lost 0 bases, with 14 bases between them. CDR1 is MNHEY and CDR2 is SMNVEV in the germline V gene (reference sequence). The CDR3 coding sequence is TGTGCCAGCAGTTTCGGGGCGGGGATCTTGAACACTGAAGCTTTCTTT. Amino acid sequence: CASSFGAGILNTEAFF.

About this clone itself: Additional DNA sequences in this sample encode the identical CDR3. The rearrangement links TRBV12-3 or TRBV12-4 to TRBJ2-1; no firm D call. V was cut by 1 base and J by 7 bases, with 2 bases left in between. The CDR3 runs to 11 residues. The CDR3 sequence is CASSLVNEQFF. CDR3 nucleotides: TGTGCCAGCAGTTTAGTAAATGAGCAGTTCTTC.

The V gene is TRBV11-2, the J gene TRBJ1-1; D is unclear. Germline CDR1 is SGHAT and CDR2 is FQNNGV. The CDR3 is made up of 13 amino acids. The V gene lost 2 bases and the J gene lost 1 base, with 5 bases spanning the gap. CDR3 in DNA: TGTGCCAGCAGCTTAAGCCCGAACACTGAAGCTTTCTTT. Protein product: CASSLSPNTEAFF.

V gene TRBV6-1 combines with J gene TRBJ1-4, with a tentative D call TRBD1 (6 bases). The germline V gene encodes CDR1 MNHNS and CDR2 SASEGT. CDR3 length: 15 residues. The V end lost 3 bases, the J end lost 8 bases, and 16 bases lay between the germline ends. CDR3 bases: TGTGCCAGCAGTGATGCGGGGGGCGGGTTGGAAAAACTGTTTTTT. Its protein is CASSDAGGGLEKLFF.

The chain employs TRBV7-8 and TRBJ1-1, with TRBD1 as a possible D gene (6 bases). V lost 5 bases and J lost 5, with 15 bases in between. This CDR3 has 14 amino acids. CDR1 SGHVS and CDR2 FQNEAQ come from the germline V gene. The CDR3 reads CASSGLTGRTEAFF. The CDR3 DNA reads TGTGCCAGCAGCGGACTAACAGGGAGGACTGAAGCTTTCTTT.

The chain is built from TRBV3-1 (or the pseudogene TRBV3-2) and TRBJ1-3; 8 bases fit TRBD1. J was trimmed by 0 bases and V by 4 bases; bases with no gene match: 11. The CDR3 spans 18 residues. Germline V gene data show CDR1 as LGHDT and CDR2 as YNNKEL (reference sequence). The DNA of the CDR3 is TGTGCCAGCAGCCGGTACTCGACAGGGGCGATCTCTGGAAACACCATATATTTT. Translating it yields CASSRYSTGAISGNTIYF.

The chain employs TRBV19 and TRBJ2-1; 8 positions agree with TRBD1. V lost 7 bases, J lost 7 bases, and 12 bases stayed unmatched. CDR3 length equals 15 residues. Germline CDR1 is LNHDA and CDR2 is SQIVND (reference sequence). CDR3 nucleotides: TGTGCCAGTAATCACCCAGGGGGCAGTAGGAATGAGCAGTTCTTC. Its translation: CASNHPGGSRNEQFF.

V is TRBV2 and J is TRBJ1-1; possible D gene TRBD1, 5 bases. Germline V lookup: CDR1 SNHLY, CDR2 FYNNEI. There are 13 residues in the CDR3. V was pared by 4 bases and J by 6 bases, with 12 bases between. The DNA for the CDR3 is TGTGCCAGCAGTGCTCCGGGACCGTCTGAAGCTTTCTTT. This translates into CASSAPGPSEAFF. Combining the CDR3 with reference TRBV2 and TRBJ1-1 gives the whole variable domain EPEVTQTPSHQVTQMGQEVILRCVPISNHLYFYWYRQILGQKVEFLVSFYNNEISEKSEIFDDQFSVERPDGSNFTLKIRSTKLEDSAMYFCASSAPGPSEAFFGQGTRLTVV.

V and J are TRBV10-3 and TRBJ2-5; tentative D call: TRBD1 (5 bases). The germline gives CDR1 ENHRY, CDR2 SYGVKD. Trimming left V 6 bases short and J 3 bases short, with 8 bases between. CDR3 length: 12 amino acids. CDR3 nucleotides: TGTGCCATCAGCAGGGAAGAAGAGACCCAGTACTTC. Encoded protein: CAISREEETQYF.

The V gene is TRBV5-5, the J gene TRBJ1-1; D ambiguous. Trimming removed 4 bases at V and 7 bases at J, with 17 bases between. Germline CDR1 reads SGHKS; CDR2 reads YYEKEE (reference sequence). The CDR3 spans 14 residues. CDR3 DNA: TGTGCCAGCAGCCCCCAGATTGGAGGAGGTGAAGCTTTCTTT. As protein: CASSPQIGGGEAFF.

The rearrangement uses TRBV27 and TRBJ1-1, with D perhaps TRBD1 (5 bases). The V end lost 5 bases, the J end lost 1 base, and 14 bases lay between the germline ends. Germline values: CDR1 MNHEY, CDR2 SMNVEV (reference sequence). This CDR3 comprises 15 residues. DNA for the CDR3: TGTGCCAGCAGTCCCCTGGGGGGTCGGAACACTGAAGCTTTCTTT. This gives the protein CASSPLGGRNTEAFF.

The J gene is TRBJ2-7, the V gene TRBV5-3, with 7 bases matching TRBD2. TRBV5-3 carries the ORF label, with uncertain function. The CDR3 is 15 residues long. The trim removed 2 bases at V and 0 bases at J, leaving 5 bases unmatched. The DNA of the CDR3 is TGTGCCAGAAGCTTCCAAGCGGGGCTCTCCTACGAGCAGTACTTC. The encoded protein is CARSFQAGLSYEQYF.

V is TRBV23-1 and J is TRBJ1-1; D is undetermined. TRBV23-1 is placed among ORFs of uncertain function. The CDR3 runs to 11 residues. Here the CDR3 DNA reads TGCGCTGTGTGTAGCTTCACTGAAGCTTTCTTT. Translation gives CAVCSFTEAFF.

This chain uses TRBV27 with TRBJ2-1; 11 bases align to TRBD2. The J segment lost 8 bases and the V segment lost 3 bases, leaving 9 bases of the junction unmatched. This CDR3 has 16 residues. Germline loops: CDR1 MNHEY, CDR2 SMNVEV (reference sequence). The CDR3 nucleotides are TGTGCCAGCAGTTTGGATCTTAGCGGGGGGGCCGATGAGCAGTTCTTC. Residues: CASSLDLSGGADEQFF.

Regarding this clone: Germline is not matched at one junction end, which may reflect a read error. V and J are TRBV11-2 and TRBJ1-6, with unresolved D. CDR1 and CDR2 (germline): SGHAT, FQNNGV. The CDR3 length is 15 residues. The CDR3 loop is CASNLFGEGTSPLHF. DNA of the CDR3: TGTGCCAGCAACTTATTCGGCGAGGGTACTTCACCCCTCCACTTT.